This T cell receptor (beta chain) was captured by sequencing in a study of regulatory T cells in long-lasting Graves disease. Notes on the study in general: Thyroid tissue went unexamined; only peripheral blood was analyzed.

HTBI primers from iRepertoire and Arm-PCR of CDR3 regions yielded the TCR beta libraries. TCRdb recomputed calls from the multiplex PCR reads with MiXCR, one row per CDR3 protein. The table has a few hundred thousand distinct CDR3 sequences, roughly 15% seen once. The length of the CDR3 is 18 residues. Germline CDR1 is LGHNT and CDR2 is FRNRAP. The time point here: newly diagnosed GD, antithyroid drugs for less than 3 months. RNA from PBMCs was the source of the TCR library. With EDTA tubes as the receptacles, 7 to 9 milliliters of peripheral blood were drawn. As to this clonotype: What it binds is unknown. A much larger clone lies one base from this, so it may be a read error.

The data were also submitted as part of a second study, on T cells in Graves' hyperthyroidism and ophthalmopathy. Per that paper: The primer set for the first-round RT-PCR of the TCR CDR3 was HTBI. Most clonotypes that expanded in the thyroid above 0.001 also showed up in blood.

Source: peripheral blood mononuclear cells (PBMCs), taken at new diagnosis, from a patient treated with antithyroid drugs. This clonotype originated in a woman aged 40 to 55 with Graves disease. The chain has TRBV12-5 and TRBJ2-2; D remains unclear. CDR3 DNA sequence: TGTGCTAGTGGTTTGGCAGGTCGGACGAGAACGAACATCGGGGAGCTGTTTTTT. This sequence encodes CASGLAGRTRTNIGELFF.